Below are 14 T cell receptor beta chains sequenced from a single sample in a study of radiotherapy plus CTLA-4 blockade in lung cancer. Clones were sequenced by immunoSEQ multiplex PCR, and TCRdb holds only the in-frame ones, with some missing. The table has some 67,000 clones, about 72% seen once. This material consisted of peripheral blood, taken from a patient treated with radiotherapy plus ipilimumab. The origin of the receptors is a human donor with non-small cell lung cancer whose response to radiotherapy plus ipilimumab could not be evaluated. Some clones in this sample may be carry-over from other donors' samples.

The CDR3 loop reads CASSLDGRSTNEKLFF. The CDR3 DNA reads TGCGCCAGCAGCTTGGACGGGAGATCAACTAATGAAAAACTGTTTTTT. The V gene is TRBV5-1, the J gene TRBJ1-4; no reliable D call. V shed 0 bases and J shed 0 bases, with 9 bases lying between them. CDR1 SGHRS and CDR2 YFSETQ come from the germline V gene. This CDR3 is built from 16 residues.

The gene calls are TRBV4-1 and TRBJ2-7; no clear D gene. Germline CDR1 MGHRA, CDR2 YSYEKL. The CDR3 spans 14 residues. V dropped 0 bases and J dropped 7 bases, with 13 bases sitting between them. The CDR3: CASSQEPGVREQYF. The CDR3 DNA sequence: TGCGCCAGCAGCCAAGAGCCCGGCGTGAGGGAGCAGTACTTC.

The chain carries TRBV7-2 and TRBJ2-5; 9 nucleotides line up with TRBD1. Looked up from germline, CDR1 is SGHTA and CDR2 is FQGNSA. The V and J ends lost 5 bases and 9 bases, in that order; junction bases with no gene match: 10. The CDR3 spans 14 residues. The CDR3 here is CASSPPGTGLPQYF. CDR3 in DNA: TGTGCCAGCAGCCCCCCCGGGACAGGGTTACCCCAGTACTTC. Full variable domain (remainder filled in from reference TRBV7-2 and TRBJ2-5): GAGVSQSPSNKVTEKGKDVELRCDPISGHTALYWYRQSLGQGLEFLIYFQGNSAPDKSGLPSDRFSAERTGGSVSTLTIQRTQQEDSAVYLCASSPPGTGLPQYFGPGTRLLVL.

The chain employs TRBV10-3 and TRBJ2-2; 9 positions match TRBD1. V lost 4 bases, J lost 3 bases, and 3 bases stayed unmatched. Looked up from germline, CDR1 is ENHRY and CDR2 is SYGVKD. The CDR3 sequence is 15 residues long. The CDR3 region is CAISGGQGDTGELFF. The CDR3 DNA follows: TGTGCCATCAGTGGGGGACAGGGCGACACCGGGGAGCTGTTTTTT.

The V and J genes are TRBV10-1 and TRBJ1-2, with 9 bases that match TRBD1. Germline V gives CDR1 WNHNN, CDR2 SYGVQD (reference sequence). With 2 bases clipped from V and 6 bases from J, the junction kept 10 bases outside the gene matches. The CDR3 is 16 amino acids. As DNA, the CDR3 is TGCGCCAGCAGTGAGAGAAAAGGACAGGGGAGGGATGGCTACACCTTC. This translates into CASSERKGQGRDGYTF.

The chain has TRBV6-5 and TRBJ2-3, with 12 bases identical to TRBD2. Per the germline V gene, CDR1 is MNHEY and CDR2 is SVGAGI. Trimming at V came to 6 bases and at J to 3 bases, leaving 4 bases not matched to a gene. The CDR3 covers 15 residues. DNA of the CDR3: TGTGCCAGCAGGTTCACTAGCGGGGGGACAGATACGCAGTATTTT. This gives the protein CASRFTSGGTDTQYF.

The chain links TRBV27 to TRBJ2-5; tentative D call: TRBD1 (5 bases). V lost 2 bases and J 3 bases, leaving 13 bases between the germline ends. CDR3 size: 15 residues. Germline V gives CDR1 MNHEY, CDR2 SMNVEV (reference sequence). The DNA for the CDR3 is TGTGCCAGCAGTTTAGGATATGGGGCCGAAGAGACCCAGTACTTC. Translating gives CASSLGYGAEETQYF.

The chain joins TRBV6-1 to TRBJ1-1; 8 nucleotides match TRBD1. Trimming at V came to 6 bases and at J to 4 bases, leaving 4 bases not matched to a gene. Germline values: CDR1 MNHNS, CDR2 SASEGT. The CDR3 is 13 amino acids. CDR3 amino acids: CASRDRVGTEAFF. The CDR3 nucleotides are TGTGCCAGCAGGGACAGGGTAGGCACTGAAGCTTTCTTT.

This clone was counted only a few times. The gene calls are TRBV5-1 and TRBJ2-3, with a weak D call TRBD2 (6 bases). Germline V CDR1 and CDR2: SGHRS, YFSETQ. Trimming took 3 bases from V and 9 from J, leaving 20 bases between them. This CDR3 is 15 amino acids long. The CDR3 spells CASSSDAPGEGTQYF. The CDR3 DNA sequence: TGCGCCAGCAGCTCCGACGCCCCGGGGGAAGGGACGCAGTATTTT.

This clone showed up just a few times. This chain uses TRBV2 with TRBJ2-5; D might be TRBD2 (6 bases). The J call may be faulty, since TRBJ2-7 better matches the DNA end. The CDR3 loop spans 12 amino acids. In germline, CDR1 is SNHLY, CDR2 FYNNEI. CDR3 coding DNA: TGTGCCAGCAACTTCTGGGGGGACGAGCAGTACTTC. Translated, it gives CASNFWGDEQYF.

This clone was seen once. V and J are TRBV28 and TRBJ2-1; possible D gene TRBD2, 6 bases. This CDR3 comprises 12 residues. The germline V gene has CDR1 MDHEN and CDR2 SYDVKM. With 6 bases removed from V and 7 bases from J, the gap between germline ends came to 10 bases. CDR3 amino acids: CASSPLANEQFF. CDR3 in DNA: TGTGCCAGCAGCCCTCTAGCGAATGAGCAGTTCTTC.

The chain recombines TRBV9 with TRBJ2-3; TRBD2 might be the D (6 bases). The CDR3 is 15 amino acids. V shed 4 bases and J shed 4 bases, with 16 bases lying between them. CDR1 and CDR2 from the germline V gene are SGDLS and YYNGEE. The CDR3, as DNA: TGTGCCAGCAGCTCGACCGGGACTTTAGCAGATACGCAGTATTTT. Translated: CASSSTGTLADTQYF.

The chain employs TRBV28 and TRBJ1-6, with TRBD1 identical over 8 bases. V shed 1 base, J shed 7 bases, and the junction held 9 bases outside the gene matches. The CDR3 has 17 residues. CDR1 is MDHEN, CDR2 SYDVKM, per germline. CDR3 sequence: CASSLLGSGGRNSPLHF. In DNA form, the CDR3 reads TGTGCCAGCAGTTTATTAGGGTCAGGGGGCCGAAATTCACCCCTCCACTTT.

The CDR3 DNA is TGTGCCAGTAGTCGGTCAGGGTACTACGAGCAGTACTTC. It translates to CASSRSGYYEQYF. The chain joins TRBV19 to TRBJ2-7; TRBD1 might be the D (5 bases). Deletions cut 5 bases from V and 3 bases from J, with 11 bases between. Germline CDR1 is LNHDA and CDR2 is SQIVND (reference sequence). This CDR3 comprises 13 residues.